The sequence of this T cell receptor beta chain was determined in a study of OX40 agonist ivuxolimab in advanced cancers. Study-level background: Partial responses were seen in three patients, one with hepatocellular carcinoma and two with cutaneous melanoma.

Clones were read by immunoSEQ multiplex PCR, and TCRdb kept only the in-frame ones, dropping some. The sample holds roughly 48,000 clones, around 84% seen once. Trimming left V 4 bases short and J 3 bases short, with 14 bases between. Germline CDR1 and CDR2: SGHVS and FQNEAQ. The CDR3 covers 15 residues. The TCR sequence derives from an adult with an advanced solid tumor such as melanoma, head and neck, liver or kidney cancer. Specimen: CD4+ or CD8+ T cells sorted from blood, collected in a trial of the OX40 agonist ivuxolimab. The rearrangement uses TRBV7-8 and TRBJ2-3, with D tentatively TRBD1 (7 bases). CDR3 in DNA: TGTGCCAGCAGCTCGGGGGACAGAAATACAGATACGCAGTATTTT. Its protein product is CASSSGDRNTDTQYF. The full variable domain, completed using reference TRBV7-8 and TRBJ2-3, is GAGVSQSPRYKVAKRGQDVALRCDPISGHVSLFWYQQALGQGPEFLTYFQNEAQLDKSGLPSDRFFAERPEGSVSTLKIQRTQQEDSAVYLCASSSGDRNTDTQYFGPGTRLTVL.